This TCR beta chain was found in a study of T cells in Graves' hyperthyroidism and ophthalmopathy (dated by TCRdb to between 2017 and 2020). Turning to the overall study: Peripheral blood was sampled at the time of initial diagnosis, prior to any treatment. To identify TCR V-J signatures that set the groups apart, the researchers used a discovery cohort of 100 patients, made up of about 44 with Graves' ophthalmopathy and about 60 with stable Graves' hyperthyroidism. The roughly 91 discovery patients were randomly divided into training and test sets at a 7:3 ratio. According to the paper, TCR Vbeta CDR3 sequencing was carried out on 135 peripheral blood samples, which came from fewer than 50 ophthalmopathy, about 75 hyperthyroidism and approximately 17 progressor patients. In about six Graves' hyperthyroidism patients, the study also compared T-cell repertoires from thyroid tissue with T-cell repertoires from blood. Following sampling, methimazole starting at 30 mg daily was given to hyperthyroidism patients, and high-dose intravenous methylprednisolone was given to ophthalmopathy patients. Prospective prediction of ophthalmopathy was tested in an independent validation cohort of 18 to 20 hyperthyroidism patients and 17 patients who later progressed to ophthalmopathy. The full study reports these points: Sample size was not statistically predetermined, and investigators were not blinded to group allocation. During validation, the model predicted progression to ophthalmopathy a median of around six months ahead of onset, with approximately 70% sensitivity and under 85% specificity. A model built on a 13 V-J signature distinguished ophthalmopathy from stable hyperthyroidism, reaching about 88% sensitivity and around 81% specificity in cross-validation and 80%/75% in testing. Blood samples also contained most of the expanded thyroid clonotypes (frequency above 0.001), which suggests that blood repertoires may reflect thyroid immune responses.

In the ophthalmopathy patients, disease was moderately to severely active, with a Clinical Activity Score of 3 or more, a NOSPECS grade of 4 or more, and a duration of less than 3 months. Patients with uncontrolled infections, other autoimmune diseases, pregnancy or lactation were excluded. Diagnoses were established on the basis of clinical symptoms, serum thyroxine and TRAb, thyroid ultrasound, and orbital computed tomography. Ficoll-Paque density gradient centrifugation was used to isolate PBMCs from under 11 ml of fresh peripheral blood. Total RNA was extracted with Trizol reagent, and quality was checked on an Agilent 2100 Bioanalyzer. In this sample, this clonotype turned up a few times. Its antigen remains undetermined. No base quality values were provided; no much bigger clone lies one nucleotide off. The TCR beta CDR3 regions were amplified from the RNA transcripts. The TCR CDR3 was subjected to a first round of RT-PCR using the HTBI primer set and the Qiagen OneStep RT-PCR kit. Libraries were constructed in a second round of multiplex PCR, after which size selection and purification were performed. Libraries were sequenced paired-end with 100 bp reads on an Illumina HiSeq2000. The source study handled its data this way. SOAPnuke was used to process the raw data, throwing out any read that contained adapters or uncalled bases, had a mean Phred below 15, or lacked an exact constant-primer or identifier match. High-quality paired reads were merged with COPE v1.2.5, and unique nucleotide sequences were defined as clonotypes. Clonotypes were aligned to IMGT TRBV, TRBD and TRBJ reference segments using MiTCR v1.1. Only V-J combinations with frequency above 0.0001, covering 99.2% of repertoires, were analysed. A TCS score was defined as the ratio between F50 (clonal expansion) and ExV (chaos), using BLOSUM62-based TCRdist between CDR3 peptides within each V-J. Welch's t-statistics and random forest reduced 500 to 650 V-J features to some 14, which were used in a naive Bayes classifier (R e1071). TCRdb reran the public reads through fastp at Q25 and MiXCR, keeping productive beta chains. Rows with a matching CDR3 protein are joined into one entry that keeps the most common DNA and genes. In this record, the V and J calls reflect TCRdb's handling and not the investigators' own analysis. For this sample there are more than 300,000 distinct CDR3 sequences; roughly 20% appear just once. 40% of the sample is taken by the ten largest.

The sample was blood. The clonotype comes from a man between 18 and 29 years old with Graves' ophthalmopathy.

The nucleotide sequence reads TGTGCCAGCAGCCAGAACAGGGGAGTGGACTATGGCTACACCTTC. Its product reads: CASSQNRGVDYGYTF. The chain employs TRBV14 and TRBJ1-2, with 7 bases aligning to TRBD1. The CDR3 holds 15 amino acids from the cysteine to the phenylalanine. The only DNA kept is the CDR3, 45 bases in frame from the first base. The germline V gene supplies CDR1 SGHDN and CDR2 FVKESK. Here V drops 3 bases and J drops 3 bases, and the junction holds 7 bases not matched to any gene.